One sample yielded the 23 T cell receptor beta chains listed below, sequenced in a study of immune heterogeneity within non-small cell lung tumors. TCR beta CDR3 was amplified by multiplex PCR, first round around 10 cycles, 32 V and 13 J primers. TCRdb used MiXCR to reprocess the multiplex PCR reads, holding one entry per CDR3 protein. The sample shows 9,500 to 12,000 distinct CDR3 sequences, under 25% of them seen only once. Bulk tumor genomic DNA constituted the template, at around 600 ng per sample. Surgical sampling yielded several biopsies per primary tumor (spaced far apart). Enrolled individuals presented with untreated, newly diagnosed non-small cell lung cancer and received curative surgery. Input material: lung tumor tissue. The receptor source for this set is a man between 60 and 75 years old with non-small cell lung cancer.

CDR3 nucleotide sequence: TGTGCCAGCAGCTTAGGGGGATTGGGGCTCAAAAACATTCAGTACTTC. It translates to CASSLGGLGLKNIQYF. This chain uses TRBV7-9 with TRBJ2-4; D perhaps matches TRBD1 (5 bases). The CDR3 spans 16 residues. The germline V gene has CDR1 SEHNR and CDR2 FQNEAQ (reference sequence). Trimming removed 1 base from V and 3 bases from J, with 13 bases in between.

V gene TRBV7-9 combines with J gene TRBJ1-2; 12 bases fit TRBD1. The germline CDR1 and CDR2 sequences are SEHNR and FQNEAQ (reference sequence). Trimming removed 5 bases from V and 4 bases from J; junction bases left unmatched: 11. This CDR3 has 17 amino acids. The CDR3 DNA follows: TGTGCCAGCAGCCCAGGGGGACAGGGGGCAATAGTCTATGGCTACACCTTC. Encoded protein: CASSPGGQGAIVYGYTF.

In its sample, this clonotype ranks as medium-sized (0.01 to 0.1%). The rearrangement joins TRBV5-1 to TRBJ2-7; 10 bases are shared with TRBD2. V lost 1 base, J lost 3 bases, and 10 bases stayed unmatched. The germline gives CDR1 SGHRS, CDR2 YFSETQ. The CDR3 is 17 amino acids. CDR3 in amino acids: CASSLRLAGVLHYEQYF. CDR3 DNA sequence: TGCGCCAGCAGCTTGAGGCTAGCGGGAGTTCTTCACTACGAGCAGTACTTC.

J is TRBJ2-1 and V is TRBV11-3, with D uncertain. Germline CDR1 SGHNT, CDR2 YENEEA. This CDR3 is built from 15 residues. Trimming shortened V by 4 bases and J by 3 bases, and 13 bases separated the two germline ends. The chain's CDR3 is CASSSTVRSYNEQFF. DNA of the CDR3: TGTGCCAGCAGCTCTACAGTAAGGAGCTACAATGAGCAGTTCTTC.

A remark on this clonotype: A much larger clone sits a single nucleotide away, making a read error possible. The chain uses TRBV28 and TRBJ1-2; 8 bases line up with TRBD1. Germline values: CDR1 MDHEN, CDR2 SYDVKM. CDR3 length: 12 amino acids. The V gene end was trimmed by 10 bases and the J gene end by 10 bases; junction bases not matched to a gene: 11. The CDR3 DNA follows: TGTGCCACAAGGACAGGGCTAGATGACTACACCTTC. As protein: CATRTGLDDYTF.

This clonotype was counted a few times. The chain carries TRBV4-2 and TRBJ2-3; 12 bases fit TRBD2. The germline V gene has CDR1 LGHNA and CDR2 YNFKEQ. V lost 4 bases, J lost 4 bases, and 9 bases stayed unmatched. The CDR3 loop spans 17 amino acids. The CDR3 nucleotides are TGTGCCAGCAGCCGGAATTTCGGGACTAGCGGGTCAGATACGCAGTATTTT. Protein sequence: CASSRNFGTSGSDTQYF.

This chain joins TRBV2 and TRBJ1-1; TRBD1 is a possible D gene (6 bases). Germline-derived CDR1 and CDR2 are SNHLY and FYNNEI. V was pared by 9 bases and J by 0 bases, with 8 bases between. There are 12 residues in the CDR3. The CDR3: CARQGLNTEAFF. CDR3 in DNA: TGTGCCAGACAGGGATTGAACACTGAAGCTTTCTTT. The full variable domain, completed using reference TRBV2 and TRBJ1-1, is EPEVTQTPSHQVTQMGQEVILRCVPISNHLYFYWYRQILGQKVEFLVSFYNNEISEKSEIFDDQFSVERPDGSNFTLKIRSTKLEDSAMYFCARQGLNTEAFFGQGTRLTVV.

The J gene is TRBJ2-3, the V gene TRBV7-2; D perhaps matches TRBD1 (6 bases). V gave up 0 bases and J gave up 1 base, with 11 bases separating them. Germline CDR1 reads SGHTA; CDR2 reads FQGNSA. The CDR3 runs 16 residues. CDR3 coding DNA: TGTGCCAGCAGCTTAGCGATGGCAGGGGGCACAGATACGCAGTATTTT. It translates to CASSLAMAGGTDTQYF.

V gene TRBV19 combines with J gene TRBJ2-1; D is uncertain. From germline, CDR1 is LNHDA and CDR2 SQIVND (reference sequence). The V and J ends lost 6 bases and 6 bases respectively, with 9 bases between them. CDR3 length: 12 residues. CDR3 nucleotides: TGTGCCAGTAGCGCTACGGGCAATGAGCAGTTCTTC. Amino acid sequence: CASSATGNEQFF.

At least ten counts were recorded for this clonotype. The chain joins TRBV19 to TRBJ1-6; D is perhaps TRBD1 (6 bases). The CDR3 has 13 amino acids. Between the trimmed V and J ends, which lost 9 bases and 10 bases, there was a span of 16 bases. Germline V gives CDR1 LNHDA, CDR2 SQIVND (reference sequence). Here the CDR3 DNA reads TGTGCCAGCGGACAGAAGCAATTCTCACCCCTCCACTTT. Amino acids: CASGQKQFSPLHF.

Concerning this clonotype itself: This may be a read error, as it is one base from a much larger clone. The rearrangement uses TRBV27 and TRBJ1-2, with 7 bases identical to TRBD1. J was trimmed by 9 bases and V by 5 bases; bases with no gene match: 9. This CDR3 contains 13 residues. Germline V gives CDR1 MNHEY, CDR2 SMNVEV (reference sequence). In DNA, the CDR3 is TGTGCCAGCAGTCCAGGGACAGTCTTGAGCTACACCTTC. Protein: CASSPGTVLSYTF.

This clonotype is medium-sized (0.01 to 0.1%) by share. The chain combines TRBV9 with TRBJ1-6; TRBD1 is a possible D gene (5 bases). Deletions cut 0 bases from V and 10 bases from J, with 11 bases between. CDR3 length: 14 amino acids. Germline CDR1 is SGDLS and CDR2 is YYNGEE. The chain's CDR3 is CASSVATDRSPLHF. CDR3 DNA sequence: TGTGCCAGCAGCGTAGCTACAGACAGATCACCCCTCCACTTT.

This clonotype is labeled medium-sized (0.01 to 0.1%). V is TRBV6-5 and J is TRBJ2-7; 9 nucleotides match TRBD2. This CDR3 region has 17 residues. The germline CDR1 and CDR2 sequences are MNHEY and SVGAGI. V shed 0 bases and J 4 bases; nucleotides not matched to a gene: 10. Here the CDR3 reads CASSYSRVSSGMYEQYF. DNA of the CDR3: TGTGCCAGCAGTTACTCGAGAGTTTCTAGCGGGATGTACGAGCAGTACTTC.

The chain carries TRBV3-1 and TRBJ2-1; 11 bases line up with TRBD2. In germline, CDR1 is LGHDT, CDR2 YNNKEL (reference sequence). The CDR3 spans 16 residues. With 7 bases clipped from V and 10 bases from J, the junction kept 15 bases outside the gene matches. CDR3 amino acids: CASIPPGVAGGREQFF. CDR3 DNA sequence: TGTGCCAGCATCCCACCCGGGGTAGCGGGAGGGCGAGAGCAGTTCTTC.

This clonotype was counted only a few times. Given a much more abundant clone one base away, this may be a read error. The rearrangement links TRBV6-5 to TRBJ1-5; D is possibly TRBD1 (5 bases). Germline V gene lookup returns CDR1 MNHEY and CDR2 SVGAGI. This CDR3 contains 13 residues. For the CDR3, the DNA is TGTGCCAGCAGTTACGGGGGATCTCAGCCCCAGAATTTT. This codes for CASSYGGSQPQNF.

This clonotype was recorded at least ten times. This chain connects TRBV7-8 to TRBJ1-2; 8 bases match TRBD1. Trimming removed 5 bases from V and 5 bases from J; junction bases left unmatched: 10. The CDR3 contains 15 residues. The V gene's germline CDR1 is SGHVS and CDR2 FQNEAQ. The CDR3 here is CASSLRTGTQYGYTF. CDR3 sequence (DNA): TGTGCCAGCAGCCTACGGACAGGGACTCAGTATGGCTACACCTTC.

This chain links TRBV5-6 with TRBJ2-3; D unresolved. V lost 0 bases and J 2 bases, leaving 10 bases between the germline ends. Germline V CDR1 and CDR2: SGHDT, YYEEEE. The CDR3 has 15 residues. The CDR3 DNA is TGTGCCAGCAGCTTGGCTGGGCTCTACACAGATACGCAGTATTTT. Amino acid sequence: CASSLAGLYTDTQYF.

This clonotype was picked up a small number of times. The chain combines TRBV4-1 with TRBJ2-3; 8 positions agree with TRBD2. The germline V gene has CDR1 MGHRA and CDR2 YSYEKL. The CDR3 spans 19 residues. The V gene end was trimmed by 0 bases and the J gene end by 3 bases; junction bases not matched to a gene: 14. CDR3 nucleotides: TGCGCCAGCAGCCAAGAGTTAATGGCGGGAGGTGGGTTAACAGATACGCAGTATTTT. As protein: CASSQELMAGGGLTDTQYF.

Only a few counts were recorded for this clonotype. This sequence joins TRBV10-2 and TRBJ2-7; D is possibly TRBD1 or TRBD2 (5 bases each). Germline loops: CDR1 WSHSY, CDR2 SAAADI. There are 12 residues in the CDR3. The V end was cut by 6 bases, the J end by 6 bases, with 12 bases between. The CDR3 sequence is CASRFWDGEQYF. CDR3 DNA sequence: TGCGCCAGCAGGTTTTGGGACGGCGAGCAGTACTTC.

The rearrangement links TRBV2 to TRBJ2-5; D call uncertain. Germline CDR1 SNHLY, CDR2 FYNNEI. Trimming stripped 4 bases from V and 2 bases from J, with 5 bases between. This CDR3 region has 12 residues. CDR3 amino acids: CASSGYQETQYF. CDR3 nucleotide sequence: TGTGCCAGCAGTGGGTATCAAGAGACCCAGTACTTC.

CDR3: CASLTGDSFFSGANVLTF. Here the CDR3 DNA reads TGTGCTAGTTTGACAGGTGATTCGTTTTTCTCTGGGGCCAACGTCCTGACTTTC. This chain joins TRBV12-5 and TRBJ2-6; D possibly corresponds to TRBD1 (6 bases). This CDR3 comprises 18 residues. Germline CDR1 reads LGHNT; CDR2 reads FRNRAP. Trimming stripped 8 bases from V and 0 bases from J, with 20 bases between. The entire variable domain, with the rest obtained from reference TRBV12-5 and TRBJ2-6, is as follows: DARVTQTPRHKVTEMGQEVTMRCQPILGHNTVFWYRQTMMQGLELLAYFRNRAPLDDSGMPKDRFSAEMPDATLATLKIQPSEPRDSAVYFCASLTGDSFFSGANVLTFGAGSRLTVL.

The CDR3 DNA is TGTGCCACCAGTGATGGACTAGTGCACACAGATACGCAGTATTTT. Its protein product is CATSDGLVHTDTQYF. The chain recombines TRBV24-1 with TRBJ2-3; 7 bases are shared with TRBD2. Trimming removed 3 bases from V and 2 bases from J; junction bases left unmatched: 4. Germline assignment: CDR1 KGHDR and CDR2 SFDVKD. The CDR3 runs 15 residues.

As to this clonotype: This could be a read error, since a much larger clone is one nucleotide away. CDR3 sequence reads: CATSDSRTDYNEQFF. Here the CDR3 DNA reads TGTGCCACCAGTGATTCCAGGACCGATTACAATGAGCAGTTCTTC. This chain uses TRBV24-1 with TRBJ2-1; D gene ambiguous. This CDR3 contains 15 residues. Deletions cut 2 bases from V and 4 bases from J, with 11 bases between. Germline CDR1 and CDR2: KGHDR and SFDVKD.